The 16 T cell receptor beta chains in this list originate from one sample, sequenced in a study of identical twins. One entry per CDR3 protein results from TCRdb running MiXCR on the 5' RACE reads. There are some 440,000 distinct CDR3 sequences in the sample; approximately 24% occur only once, and approximately 2.9% lies in the top ten. These same data were also listed under a study on T cells expressing NK-cell markers.

Sequenced material: CD4+ T cells sorted from blood. Receptors originate from a woman in her late teens or twenties in good health.

The J gene is TRBJ2-7, the V gene TRBV20-1, with TRBD2 identical over 13 bases. Germline values: CDR1 DFQATT, CDR2 SNEGSKA (reference sequence). The trim removed 3 bases at V and 5 bases at J, leaving 4 bases unmatched. The CDR3 loop spans 14 amino acids. CDR3 in DNA: TGCAGTGCTAGGGGACTAGCGGGATTGAACGAGCAGTACTTC. It translates to CSARGLAGLNEQYF.

The chain recombines TRBV20-1 with TRBJ2-3, with D possibly being TRBD1 (6 bases). This CDR3 has 14 amino acids. Looked up from germline, CDR1 is DFQATT and CDR2 is SNEGSKA (reference sequence). V shed 2 bases and J shed 3 bases, with 12 bases lying between them. CDR3 loop: CSARSTGKTDTQYF. CDR3 coding DNA: TGCAGTGCTAGAAGCACAGGGAAGACAGATACGCAGTATTTT.

V usage is TRBV12-3 or TRBV12-4 and J usage is TRBJ2-7; 7 bases line up with TRBD1. The CDR3 sequence is 15 residues long. The V and J ends lost 6 bases and 0 bases, in that order; junction bases with no gene match: 8. CDR3 amino acids: CASREAAGGSYEQYF. As DNA, the CDR3 is TGTGCCAGCAGAGAGGCGGCAGGGGGCTCCTACGAGCAGTACTTC.

The chain carries TRBV10-3 and TRBJ1-1; D uncertain. The CDR3 is 12 amino acids. Germline assignment: CDR1 ENHRY and CDR2 SYGVKD. Trimming stripped 3 bases from V and 10 bases from J, with 12 bases between. CDR3 in DNA: TGTGCCATCAGTGAAGGGAGTCGGGCAGCTTTCTTT. Protein product: CAISEGSRAAFF.

V usage is TRBV9 and J usage is TRBJ2-1; tentative D call: TRBD2 (6 bases). With 6 bases removed from V and 2 bases from J, the gap between germline ends came to 9 bases. The CDR3 has 13 amino acids. Germline CDR1 is SGDLS and CDR2 is YYNGEE. CDR3 region: CASTSDPYNEQFF. For the CDR3, the DNA is TGTGCCAGCACTAGCGACCCCTACAATGAGCAGTTCTTC.

This clonotype was detected only a few times. This rearrangement joins TRBV29-1 to TRBJ2-6; D is unresolved. V was shortened by 4 bases and J by 8 bases, with 9 bases between the two germline ends. This CDR3 comprises 12 residues. Germline CDR1 and CDR2: SQVTM and ANQGSEA. The CDR3 nucleotides read TGCAGCGTTGTTGGCAGGACCAACGTCCTGACTTTC. Translated, it gives CSVVGRTNVLTF.

This clonotype was observed a few times. The chain carries TRBV5-5 and TRBJ2-1, with 8 nucleotides matching TRBD1. The CDR3 is made up of 14 amino acids. Germline CDR1 SGHKS, CDR2 YYEKEE (reference sequence). V lost 2 bases, J lost 7 bases, and 5 bases stayed unmatched. CDR3 sequence: CASSLTGGRNEQFF. CDR3 nucleotides: TGTGCCAGCAGCTTAACAGGGGGGAGGAATGAGCAGTTCTTC.

This clonotype was seen more than once but under ten times. V and J are TRBV2 and TRBJ1-1; TRBD1 is a possible D gene (5 bases). V was clipped by 4 bases and J by 3 bases, with 15 bases between them. The CDR3 covers 15 residues. Germline-derived CDR1 and CDR2 are SNHLY and FYNNEI. Written as DNA, the CDR3 is TGTGCCAGCAGTGCCTGGGGGGAAGGGGACACTGAAGCTTTCTTT. Translating gives CASSAWGEGDTEAFF.

This chain links TRBV29-1 with TRBJ2-3, with D unresolved. CDR1 is SQVTM and CDR2 is ANQGSEA in the germline V gene. This CDR3 is built from 13 residues. Trimming shortened V by 7 bases and J by 4 bases, and 15 bases separated the two germline ends. The DNA of the CDR3 is TGCAGCGCGGGCCACCGTGGCGCAGATACGCAGTATTTT. Translating gives CSAGHRGADTQYF.

V gene TRBV6-5 combines with J gene TRBJ2-2; D possibly corresponds to TRBD2 (5 bases). V was trimmed by 0 bases and J by 4 bases, leaving 18 bases between them. This CDR3 is built from 18 residues. The V gene's germline CDR1 is MNHEY and CDR2 SVGAGI. The CDR3 sequence: CASSYSGSLFGGTGELFF. Written as DNA, the CDR3 is TGTGCCAGCAGTTACTCGGGGTCCTTATTCGGAGGCACCGGGGAGCTGTTTTTT.

The V call is TRBV10-3, the J call TRBJ2-1; no firm D call. The V gene lost 5 bases and the J gene lost 9 bases, with 14 bases spanning the gap. The CDR3 has 13 residues. CDR1 and CDR2 (germline): ENHRY, SYGVKD. The CDR3 DNA is TGTGCCATCAGTTCGGCCGGGCCGGCTGAGCAGTTCTTC. As protein: CAISSAGPAEQFF.

The chain is built from TRBV4-1 and TRBJ2-5; D perhaps matches TRBD1 (5 bases). The CDR3 sequence is 15 residues long. From germline, CDR1 is MGHRA and CDR2 YSYEKL. V lost 0 bases and J lost 3, with 11 bases in between. CDR3 nucleotide sequence: TGCGCCAGCAGCCAAGATAGTAGGGGCGAAGAGACCCAGTACTTC. Translated: CASSQDSRGEETQYF.

J is TRBJ2-7 and V is TRBV12-3 or TRBV12-4; 9 positions agree with TRBD2. This CDR3 comprises 16 residues. Trimming removed 2 bases from V and 3 bases from J; junction bases left unmatched: 8. CDR3: CASSLTEPSGDYEQYF. The CDR3 DNA sequence: TGTGCCAGCAGTTTAACCGAGCCTAGCGGGGACTACGAGCAGTACTTC.

The chain carries TRBV11-2 and TRBJ2-3; 7 nucleotides match TRBD1. Per the germline V gene, CDR1 is SGHAT and CDR2 is FQNNGV. Trimming at V came to 2 bases and at J to 4 bases, leaving 6 bases not matched to a gene. The CDR3 extends over 15 amino acids. As DNA, the CDR3 is TGTGCCAGCAGCTTAAGTGTACAGGGGTCAGATACGCAGTATTTT. Residues: CASSLSVQGSDTQYF.

This rearrangement joins TRBV7-2 to TRBJ1-1, with a tentative D call TRBD1 (5 bases). V lost 3 bases and J 1 base, leaving 9 bases between the germline ends. In germline, CDR1 is SGHTA, CDR2 FQGNSA. This CDR3 has 14 amino acids. The CDR3 DNA is TGTGCCAGCAGCTTCTCCGGGGGGAACACTGAAGCTTTCTTT. It is translated as CASSFSGGNTEAFF.

This clonotype was counted between two and nine times. This chain joins TRBV29-1 and TRBJ2-7; 9 positions agree with TRBD1. Germline CDR1 is SQVTM and CDR2 is ANQGSEA. There are 13 residues in the CDR3. V was pared by 5 bases and J by 4 bases, with 6 bases of the junction left unmatched. The CDR3 region has the DNA TGCAGCGTTAATACAGGGGGCTCTTACGAGCAGTACTTC. This sequence encodes CSVNTGGSYEQYF.